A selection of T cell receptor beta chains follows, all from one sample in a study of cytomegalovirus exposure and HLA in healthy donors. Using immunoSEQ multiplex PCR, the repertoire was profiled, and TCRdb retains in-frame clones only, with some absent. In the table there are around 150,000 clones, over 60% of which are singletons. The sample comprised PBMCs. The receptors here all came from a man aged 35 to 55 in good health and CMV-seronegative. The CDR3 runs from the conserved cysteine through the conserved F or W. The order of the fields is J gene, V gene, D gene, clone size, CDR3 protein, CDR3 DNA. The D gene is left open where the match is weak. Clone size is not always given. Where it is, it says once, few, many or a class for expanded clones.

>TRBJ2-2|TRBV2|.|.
CASSEGGPANTGELFF
TGTGCCAGCAGTGAGGGGGGACCAGCGAACACCGGGGAGCTGTTTTTT
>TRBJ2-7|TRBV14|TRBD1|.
CASSQVDRTYEQYF
TGTGCCAGCAGCCAAGTGGACAGGACCTACGAGCAGTACTTC
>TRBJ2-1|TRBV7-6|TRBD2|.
CASSLATAGGGEQFF
TGTGCCAGCAGCTTAGCCACAGCTGGCGGGGGGGAGCAGTTCTTC
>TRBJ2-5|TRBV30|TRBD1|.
CAWREGGLETQYF
TGTGCCTGGAGGGAAGGGGGCTTGGAGACCCAGTACTTC
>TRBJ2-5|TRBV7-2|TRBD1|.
CASSSGQGRETQYF
TGTGCCAGCAGCTCCGGACAGGGTAGAGAGACCCAGTACTTC
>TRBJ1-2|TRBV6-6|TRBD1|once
CASTSTQGDGGYTF
TGTGCCAGCACATCGACTCAGGGGGACGGGGGCTACACCTTC
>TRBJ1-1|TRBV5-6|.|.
CASSGGGGAGTEAFF
TGTGCCAGCAGTGGTGGGGGGGGCGCAGGCACTGAAGCTTTCTTT
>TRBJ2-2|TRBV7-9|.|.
CSSSLALGELFF
TGTTCCAGCAGCTTAGCCCTCGGGGAGCTGTTTTTT
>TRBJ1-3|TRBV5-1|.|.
CASSGRESSGNTIYF
TGCGCCAGTAGCGGGCGGGAGAGCTCTGGAAACACCATATATTTT
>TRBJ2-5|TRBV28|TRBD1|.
CASSSLQDRGLETQYF
TGTGCCAGCAGTTCCCTCCAGGACAGGGGGCTTGAGACCCAGTACTTC
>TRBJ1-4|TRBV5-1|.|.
CASSPGTSKEKLFF
TGCGCCAGCAGCCCGGGGACATCGAAGGAAAAACTGTTTTTT
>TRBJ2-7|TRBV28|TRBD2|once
CASSPGGLGRYEQYF
TGTGCCAGCAGCCCGGGAGGTTTGGGGCGCTACGAGCAGTACTTC
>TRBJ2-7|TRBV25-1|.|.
CASRDGGKQYF
TGTGCCAGCAGGGATGGCGGGAAGCAGTACTTC
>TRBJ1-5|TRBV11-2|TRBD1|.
CASSQPTGGGRSNQPQHF
TGTGCCAGCAGCCAGCCGACAGGGGGCGGTAGGAGCAATCAGCCCCAGCATTTT
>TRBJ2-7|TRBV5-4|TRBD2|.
CASSPGGAYEQYF
TGTGCCAGCAGCCCCGGGGGGGCCTACGAGCAGTACTTC
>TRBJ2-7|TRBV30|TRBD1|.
CAWSAHIGTGFYEQYF
TGTGCCTGGAGTGCCCACATCGGGACAGGGTTCTACGAGCAGTACTTC
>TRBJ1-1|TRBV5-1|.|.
CASSLVSVLNTEAFF
TGCGCCAGCAGCTTGGTTTCCGTTCTGAACACTGAAGCTTTCTTT
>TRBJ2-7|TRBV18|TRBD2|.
CASSRDNPGLAGYEQYF
TGTGCCAGCTCACGGGACAACCCGGGACTAGCGGGCTACGAGCAGTACTTC
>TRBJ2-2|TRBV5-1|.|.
CASSLAAGDTGELFF
TGCGCCAGCAGCTTGGCCGCAGGGGACACCGGGGAGCTGTTTTTT
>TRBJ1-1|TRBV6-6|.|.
CASRPEGMRAFF
TGTGCCAGCAGGCCGGAAGGTATGAGGGCTTTCTTT
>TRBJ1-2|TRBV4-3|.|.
CASSQVQGTSDGYTF
TGCGCCAGCAGCCAAGTACAGGGAACTTCAGATGGCTACACCTTC
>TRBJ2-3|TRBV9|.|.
CASSVGGLAFSDTQYF
TGTGCCAGCAGCGTAGGCGGCCTAGCATTCTCAGATACGCAGTATTTT
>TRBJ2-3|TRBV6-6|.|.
CASTTSEVRTDTQYF
TGTGCCAGCACCACCTCAGAGGTGCGCACAGATACGCAGTATTTT
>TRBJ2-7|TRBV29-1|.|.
CSVARTPYEQYF
TGCAGCGTAGCCCGGACTCCCTACGAGCAGTACTTC
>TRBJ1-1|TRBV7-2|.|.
CASSPRAGMNTEAFF
TGTGCCAGCAGCCCTCGGGCGGGGATGAACACTGAAGCTTTCTTT
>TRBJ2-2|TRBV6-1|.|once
CASSDRGYTNTGELFF
TGTGCCAGCAGTGATAGGGGGTACACGAACACCGGGGAGCTGTTTTTT
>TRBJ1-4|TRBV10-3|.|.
CAISQTDSAKLFF
TGTGCCATCAGTCAGACGGACAGTGCGAAACTGTTTTTT
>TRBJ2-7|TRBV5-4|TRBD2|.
CASSLGASGGALREQYF
TGTGCCAGCAGCTTGGGGGCTAGCGGGGGGGCATTACGCGAGCAGTACTTC
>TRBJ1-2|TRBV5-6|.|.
CASSTLSVDYTF
TGTGCCAGCAGCACACTAAGCGTCGACTACACCTTC
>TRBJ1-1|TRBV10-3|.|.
CAISESSGNTEAFF
TGTGCCATCAGTGAGTCATCAGGGAACACTGAAGCTTTCTTT
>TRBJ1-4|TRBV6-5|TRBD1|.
CASSYTQGASEKLFF
TGTGCCAGCAGTTACACACAGGGGGCGTCTGAAAAACTGTTTTTT
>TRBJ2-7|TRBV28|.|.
CASSRNREQYF
TGTGCCAGCAGCCGAAACCGCGAGCAGTACTTC
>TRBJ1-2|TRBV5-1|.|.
CASGAATYGYTF
TGCGCCAGCGGGGCCGCAACCTATGGCTACACCTTC